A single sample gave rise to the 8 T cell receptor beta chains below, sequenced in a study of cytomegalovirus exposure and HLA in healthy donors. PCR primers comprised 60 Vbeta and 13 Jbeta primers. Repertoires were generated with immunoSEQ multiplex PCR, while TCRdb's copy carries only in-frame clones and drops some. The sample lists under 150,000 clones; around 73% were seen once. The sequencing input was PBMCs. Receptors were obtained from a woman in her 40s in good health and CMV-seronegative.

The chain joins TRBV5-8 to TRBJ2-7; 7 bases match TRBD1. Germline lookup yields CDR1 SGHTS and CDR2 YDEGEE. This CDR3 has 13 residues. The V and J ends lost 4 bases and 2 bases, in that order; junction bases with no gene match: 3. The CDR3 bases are TGTGCCAGCAGCACCGACAGGGCCTACGAGCAGTACTTC. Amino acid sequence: CASSTDRAYEQYF.

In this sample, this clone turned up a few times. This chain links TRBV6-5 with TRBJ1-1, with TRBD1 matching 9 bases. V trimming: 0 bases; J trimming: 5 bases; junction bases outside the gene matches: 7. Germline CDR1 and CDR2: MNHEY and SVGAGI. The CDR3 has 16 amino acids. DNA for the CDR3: TGTGCCAGCAGTTACTCCTACACCGGGACAGGGACTGAAGCTTTCTTT. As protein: CASSYSYTGTGTEAFF.

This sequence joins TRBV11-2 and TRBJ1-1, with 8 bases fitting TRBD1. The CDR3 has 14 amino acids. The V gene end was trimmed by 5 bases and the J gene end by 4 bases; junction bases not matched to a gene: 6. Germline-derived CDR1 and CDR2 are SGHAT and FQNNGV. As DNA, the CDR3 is TGTGCCAGCAGCGACACAGGGGGTGGCACTGAAGCTTTCTTT. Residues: CASSDTGGGTEAFF.

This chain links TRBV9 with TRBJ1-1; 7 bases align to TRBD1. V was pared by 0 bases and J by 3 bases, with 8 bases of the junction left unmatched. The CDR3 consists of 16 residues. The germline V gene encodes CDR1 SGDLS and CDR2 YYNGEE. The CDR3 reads CASSVVKGAADTEAFF. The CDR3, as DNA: TGTGCCAGCAGCGTAGTGAAGGGGGCGGCGGACACTGAAGCTTTCTTT.

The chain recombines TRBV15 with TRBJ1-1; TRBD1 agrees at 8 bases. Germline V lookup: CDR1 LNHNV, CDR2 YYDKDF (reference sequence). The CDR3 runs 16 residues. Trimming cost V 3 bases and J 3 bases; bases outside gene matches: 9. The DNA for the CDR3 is TGTGCCACCAGCAGCGGGACAGGCGGATGGTACACTGAAGCTTTCTTT. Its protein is CATSSGTGGWYTEAFF.

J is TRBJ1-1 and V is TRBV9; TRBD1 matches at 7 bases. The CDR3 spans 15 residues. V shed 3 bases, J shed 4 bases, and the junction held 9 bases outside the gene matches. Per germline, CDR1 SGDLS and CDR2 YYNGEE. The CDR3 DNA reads TGTGCCAGCAGCGCTACAGGGGAGCTGGGCACTGAAGCTTTCTTT. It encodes CASSATGELGTEAFF.

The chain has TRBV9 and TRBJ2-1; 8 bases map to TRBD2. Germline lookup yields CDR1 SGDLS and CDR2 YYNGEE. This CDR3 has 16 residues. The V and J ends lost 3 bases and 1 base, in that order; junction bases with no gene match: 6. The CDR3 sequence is CASSAMRGASYNEQFF. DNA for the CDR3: TGTGCCAGCAGCGCTATGCGGGGGGCATCCTACAATGAGCAGTTCTTC. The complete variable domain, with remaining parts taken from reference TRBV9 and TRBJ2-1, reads DSGVTQTPKHLITATGQRVTLRCSPRSGDLSVYWYQQSLDQGLQFLIQYYNGEERAKGNILERFSAQQFPDLHSELNLSSLELGDSALYFCASSAMRGASYNEQFFGPGTRLTVL.

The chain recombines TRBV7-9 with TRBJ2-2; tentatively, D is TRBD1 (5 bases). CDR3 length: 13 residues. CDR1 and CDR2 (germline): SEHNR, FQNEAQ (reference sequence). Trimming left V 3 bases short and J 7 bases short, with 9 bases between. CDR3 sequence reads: CASSLLGRGELFF. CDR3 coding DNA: TGTGCCAGCAGCTTGTTGGGGCGCGGGGAGCTGTTTTTT. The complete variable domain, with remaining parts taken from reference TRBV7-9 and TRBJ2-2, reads DTGVSQNPRHKITKRGQNVTFRCDPISEHNRLYWYRQTLGQGPEFLTYFQNEAQLEKSRLLSDRFSAERPKGSFSTLEIQRTEQGDSAMYLCASSLLGRGELFFGEGSRLTVL.